The 6 T cell receptor beta chains given below trace back to one sample, sequenced in a study of shared clonotypes between healthy human individuals. The assay was immunoSEQ multiplex PCR, and TCRdb's table has in-frame clones only and misses some. The sample gives approximately 2,000,000 clones, 93% of which show up once; less than 2% is in the top ten. CD45RO-negative cells were positively selected for CCR7, leaving out terminally differentiated effector memory CD45RA+ cells. The sequenced sample consisted of naive CD8+ T cells from PBMCs. Receptor source: a man aged 18 to 30 in good health. Some clones in this sample may be carry-over from other donors' samples.

Written as DNA, the CDR3 is TGTGCCTTCCAGCTTATATGTTTTAAGGAAGACGAGCAGTACTTC. Its translation: CAFQLICFKEDEQYF. The V call is TRBV14, the J call TRBJ2-7; the D is unclear. The V end was cut by 11 bases, the J end by 5 bases, with 25 bases between. This CDR3 has 15 residues. The germline V gene encodes CDR1 SGHDN and CDR2 FVKESK. Variable domain in full (rest from reference TRBV14 and TRBJ2-7): EAGVTQFPSHSVIEKGQTVTLRCDPISGHDNLYWYRRVMGKEIKFLLHFVKESKQDESGMPNNRFLAERTGGTYSTLKVQPAELEDSGVYFCAFQLICFKEDEQYFGPGTRLTVT.

This clone has just one count. The chain employs TRBV5-5 and TRBJ2-2; D unclear. The V end was cut by 6 bases, the J end by 2 bases, with 11 bases between. Per germline, CDR1 SGHKS and CDR2 YYEKEE (reference sequence). The CDR3 extends over 14 amino acids. The CDR3 here is CASTGRINTGELFF. The CDR3 DNA sequence: TGTGCCAGCACCGGCAGAATTAACACCGGGGAGCTGTTTTTT.

The chain links TRBV28 to TRBJ2-7, with 8 nucleotides matching TRBD1. The CDR3 contains 16 residues. Germline loops: CDR1 MDHEN, CDR2 SYDVKM. J was trimmed by 7 bases and V by 5 bases; bases with no gene match: 16. Here the CDR3 DNA reads TGTGCCAGCAGTCTGCTTGAAACTCGGACAGGGAGGGAGCAGTACTTC. Its translation is CASSLLETRTGREQYF.

The rearrangement uses TRBV19 and TRBJ1-3; unclear D gene. Between the trimmed V and J ends, which lost 3 bases and 4 bases, there was a span of 7 bases. This CDR3 contains 13 residues. Germline V lookup: CDR1 LNHDA, CDR2 SQIVND (reference sequence). CDR3 sequence reads: CASSIGRGNTIYF. The DNA of the CDR3 is TGTGCCAGTAGTATTGGGCGCGGAAACACCATATATTTT.

The chain combines TRBV2 with TRBJ2-3; no clear D. Germline V gives CDR1 SNHLY, CDR2 FYNNEI. The V and J ends lost 8 bases and 4 bases respectively, with 16 bases between them. The CDR3 is made up of 14 amino acids. The CDR3 protein is CASVSHISPDTQYF. The DNA of the CDR3 is TGTGCCAGCGTTTCGCACATATCCCCAGATACGCAGTATTTT.

V usage is TRBV11-2 and J usage is TRBJ2-4; 8 positions agree with TRBD1. V trimming: 5 bases; J trimming: 8 bases; junction bases outside the gene matches: 14. The germline V gene has CDR1 SGHAT and CDR2 FQNNGV. This CDR3 contains 16 residues. The CDR3 region has the DNA TGTGCCAGCAGCCTACCCTACGGCAGGGGGCAAGACATTCAGTACTTC. Its protein is CASSLPYGRGQDIQYF.